The TCR beta chain described here comes from a study of T cell responses to AZD1222 COVID-19 vaccine. Data came from immunoSEQ multiplex PCR; TCRdb stores just in-frame clones and leaves some out. The sample holds some 31,000 clones, over 85% seen once. V dropped 4 bases and J dropped 7; count of bases not matched to a gene: 20. The CDR3 totals 18 residues. CDR1 and CDR2 (germline): MGHRA, YSYEKL. This chain joins TRBV4-1 and TRBJ2-7, with 9 bases aligning to TRBD1. Material: peripheral blood, obtained on day 0 of AZD1222 vaccination. This TCR derives from an adult in good health. In nucleotides, the CDR3 is TGCGCCAGCAGCCCACGGGGGCCACACAGGGGGCGGGCCGTGGAGCAGTACTTC. It is translated as CASSPRGPHRGRAVEQYF.